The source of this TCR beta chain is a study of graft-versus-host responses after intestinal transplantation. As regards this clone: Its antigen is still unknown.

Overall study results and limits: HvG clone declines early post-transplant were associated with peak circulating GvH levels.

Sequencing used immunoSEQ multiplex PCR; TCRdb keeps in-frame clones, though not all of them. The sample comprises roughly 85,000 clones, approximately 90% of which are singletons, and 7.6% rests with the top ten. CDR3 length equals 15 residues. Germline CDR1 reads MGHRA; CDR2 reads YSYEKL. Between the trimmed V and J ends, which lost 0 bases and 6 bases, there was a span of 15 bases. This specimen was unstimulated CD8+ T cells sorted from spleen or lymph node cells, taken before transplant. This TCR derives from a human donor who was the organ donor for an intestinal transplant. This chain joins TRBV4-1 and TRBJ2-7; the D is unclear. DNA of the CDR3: TGCGCCAGCAGCCAAGAGTGGTACATGAATTCCGAGCAGTACTTC. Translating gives CASSQEWYMNSEQYF.